The 31 T cell receptor beta chains given below trace back to one sample, sequenced in a study of blood T cell repertoires in COVID-19. The table came from immunoSEQ multiplex PCR; TCRdb's copy has only in-frame clones and leaves some out. In the table there are some 140,000 clones, about 83% of which are singletons. Sequencing was done on a sample of peripheral blood. The receptors shown here come from an older woman with COVID-19, enrolled during active disease.

V gene TRBV7-3 combines with J gene TRBJ2-1; D is perhaps TRBD2 (5 bases). Trimming stripped 7 bases from V and 2 bases from J, with 9 bases between. Germline V gene data show CDR1 as SGHTA and CDR2 as FQGTGA. This CDR3 spans 13 amino acids. The DNA for the CDR3 is TGTGCCAGCATCAAGGAGGCCTACAATGAGCAGTTCTTC. Translation gives CASIKEAYNEQFF.

This chain links TRBV5-8 with TRBJ2-1; TRBD2 aligns across 10 bases. CDR3 size: 16 residues. The germline gives CDR1 SGHTS, CDR2 YDEGEE. J was trimmed by 6 bases and V by 0 bases; bases with no gene match: 6. This CDR3 reads CASSLGVLAGLNEQFF. DNA for the CDR3: TGTGCCAGCAGCTTGGGAGTACTAGCGGGGCTCAATGAGCAGTTCTTC.

The chain recombines TRBV7-2 with TRBJ1-4; maybe TRBD1 (5 bases). V shed 4 bases and J shed 8 bases, with 14 bases lying between them. Germline V gene sequence: CDR1 SGHTA, CDR2 FQGNSA. CDR3 length: 14 residues. The CDR3 protein is CASSYPGGVEKLFF. In DNA, the CDR3 is TGTGCCAGCAGCTACCCGGGGGGGGTCGAAAAACTGTTTTTT.

The chain recombines TRBV7-3 with TRBJ2-1; 7 positions match TRBD2. In germline, CDR1 is SGHTA, CDR2 FQGTGA. J gave up 7 bases and V 5 bases, and 20 bases lay outside the gene matches. CDR3 length equals 18 residues. The CDR3: CASSGVSGVGGPRNEQFF. The CDR3 nucleotides read TGTGCCAGCAGCGGCGTCAGCGGGGTGGGAGGGCCGCGGAATGAGCAGTTCTTC.

This chain joins TRBV5-1 and TRBJ1-1; D is possibly TRBD1 (6 bases). The CDR3 totals 14 residues. The V and J ends lost 4 bases and 1 base respectively, with 11 bases between them. Germline values: CDR1 SGHRS, CDR2 YFSETQ. CDR3 sequence (DNA): TGCGCCAGCAGCACGAGGACAGCGAACACTGAAGCTTTCTTT. It translates to CASSTRTANTEAFF.

The chain is built from TRBV19 and TRBJ2-7, with 12 bases aligning to TRBD1. The CDR3 covers 18 residues. V dropped 5 bases and J dropped 3; count of bases not matched to a gene: 14. Germline CDR1 and CDR2: LNHDA and SQIVND (reference sequence). CDR3 amino acids: CASSAGTGQGAPGYEQYF. CDR3 bases: TGTGCCAGTAGTGCAGGAACGGGACAGGGGGCGCCTGGCTACGAGCAGTACTTC.

This chain connects TRBV19 to TRBJ1-1, with 11 bases lining up with TRBD1. With 10 bases clipped from V and 9 bases from J, the junction kept 4 bases outside the gene matches. Germline CDR1 and CDR2: LNHDA and SQIVND (reference sequence). The CDR3 runs to 11 residues. CDR3 DNA: TGTGCCACGGGACAGGGGGGGAAAGCTTTCTTT. Translated, it gives CATGQGGKAFF.

V is TRBV5-6 and J is TRBJ1-2; no reliable D call. The V end lost 9 bases, the J end lost 3 bases, and 27 bases lay between the germline ends. Germline-derived CDR1 and CDR2 are SGHDT and YYEEEE. The CDR3 extends over 17 amino acids. The CDR3 region is CATHPHASPRPYYGYTF. CDR3 sequence (DNA): TGTGCCACACATCCTCACGCGTCCCCCAGGCCCTACTATGGCTACACCTTC.

The chain couples TRBV5-4 to TRBJ2-3; TRBD1 matches at 9 bases. CDR3 size: 16 residues. The germline V gene encodes CDR1 SGHNT and CDR2 YYREEE (reference sequence). The trim removed 2 bases at V and 3 bases at J, leaving 7 bases unmatched. The CDR3 coding sequence is TGTGCCAGCAGCTTTAAACAGGGGGCGGAGACAGATACGCAGTATTTT. Translation: CASSFKQGAETDTQYF.

The chain couples TRBV5-6 to TRBJ1-3; TRBD1 matches at 7 bases. This CDR3 is 13 amino acids long. The germline V gene has CDR1 SGHDT and CDR2 YYEEEE. After removal of 0 bases from V and 8 bases from J, the junction contained 2 bases not matched to a gene. CDR3 sequence (DNA): TGTGCCAGCAGCTTGGGACAGGGTTACACCATATATTTT. Translated, it gives CASSLGQGYTIYF.

CDR3 nucleotide sequence: TGCGCCAGCAGCTTGGTAGGCAGCGGGAGGGACAATGAGCAGTTCTTC. Translated: CASSLVGSGRDNEQFF. V usage is TRBV5-1 and J usage is TRBJ2-1, with 10 bases fitting TRBD2. V was clipped by 0 bases and J by 5 bases; unmatched bases: 5. Germline values: CDR1 SGHRS, CDR2 YFSETQ. The CDR3 runs 16 residues.

The chain recombines TRBV2 with TRBJ1-5; the match to TRBD1 covers 7 bases. After removal of 4 bases from V and 4 bases from J, the junction contained 4 bases not matched to a gene. The CDR3 is made up of 14 amino acids. Germline V lookup: CDR1 SNHLY, CDR2 FYNNEI. CDR3 sequence: CASSALQGNQPQHF. CDR3 bases: TGTGCCAGCAGTGCGCTACAGGGGAATCAGCCCCAGCATTTT.

This chain links TRBV19 with TRBJ1-4, with D possibly being TRBD1 (6 bases). Deletions cut 7 bases from V and 4 bases from J, with 16 bases between. The CDR3 length is 15 residues. The germline V gene has CDR1 LNHDA and CDR2 SQIVND (reference sequence). The CDR3 sequence is CASTVLGQSNEKLFF. The CDR3 nucleotides are TGTGCCAGTACGGTCCTCGGACAGAGTAATGAAAAACTGTTTTTT.

The chain carries TRBV9 and TRBJ2-3, with D maybe TRBD2 (5 bases). The CDR3 consists of 14 residues. Germline CDR1 and CDR2: SGDLS and YYNGEE. The germline V and J ends were trimmed by 4 bases and 1 base, with 10 bases remaining between them. DNA of the CDR3: TGTGCCAGCAGCCCCCGGGGAGGCACAGATACGCAGTATTTT. It translates to CASSPRGGTDTQYF.

J is TRBJ1-2 and V is TRBV7-9; D gene ambiguous. Looked up from germline, CDR1 is SEHNR and CDR2 is FQNEAQ (reference sequence). This CDR3 contains 12 residues. Trimming cost V 3 bases and J 6 bases, with 8 bases left between them. In DNA, the CDR3 is TGTGCCAGCAGCTTGGGGAGGAATGGCTACACCTTC. Amino acid sequence: CASSLGRNGYTF.

With respect to this clone: Its ends do not fully match the called genes, so a read error is possible. V and J are TRBV10-1 and TRBJ1-2; tentatively, D is TRBD1 (6 bases). The CDR3 is made up of 14 amino acids. Germline V gives CDR1 WNHNN, CDR2 SYGVQD (reference sequence). The CDR3, as DNA: TGCGCCAGCAGTCCCGGGACAACTAAGTATGGCTACACCTTC. Its translation is CASSPGTTKYGYTF.

This clone has a handful of counts. This rearrangement joins TRBV12-5 to TRBJ1-5; 7 nucleotides agree with TRBD1. The V segment lost 5 bases and the J segment 6 bases; nucleotides outside the gene matches: 4. CDR3 length equals 13 residues. Germline lookup yields CDR1 LGHNT and CDR2 FRNRAP. Here the CDR3 reads CASGPGQSQPQHF. The CDR3 DNA reads as TGTGCTAGTGGTCCGGGACAGTCTCAGCCCCAGCATTTT.

The chain employs TRBV15 and TRBJ2-1; maybe TRBD2 (7 bases). The V and J ends lost 6 bases and 5 bases respectively, with 14 bases between them. Germline V CDR1 and CDR2: LNHNV, YYDKDF (reference sequence). The CDR3 consists of 14 residues. The CDR3 sequence: CATRTERDNNEQFF. The CDR3 coding sequence is TGTGCCACCAGGACAGAGCGGGACAACAATGAGCAGTTCTTC.

The chain uses TRBV5-5 and TRBJ1-4; D perhaps matches TRBD1 (6 bases). From germline, CDR1 is SGHKS and CDR2 YYEKEE (reference sequence). This CDR3 has 16 amino acids. Trimming took 4 bases from V and 4 from J, leaving 17 bases between them. CDR3 nucleotides: TGTGCCAGCAGCCCCCCGGTAGGGGGAATTAATGAAAAACTGTTTTTT. Residues: CASSPPVGGINEKLFF. Full variable domain (outside the CDR3, taken from reference TRBV5-5 and TRBJ1-4): DAGVTQSPTHLIKTRGQQVTLRCSPISGHKSVSWYQQVLGQGPQFIFQYYEKEERGRGNFPDRFSARQFPNYSSELNVNALLLGDSALYLCASSPPVGGINEKLFFGSGTQLSVL.

This clone has just one count. V and J are TRBV6-5 and TRBJ1-1, with D uncertain. CDR1 is MNHEY, CDR2 SVGAGI, per germline. The V and J ends lost 0 bases and 4 bases respectively, with 12 bases between them. This CDR3 has 15 residues. This chain's CDR3 is CASSYSVSGPTEAFF. Written as DNA, the CDR3 is TGTGCCAGCAGTTACTCGGTTTCCGGTCCCACTGAAGCTTTCTTT.

This clone was observed a few times. The chain employs TRBV9 and TRBJ2-7, with 7 bases identical to TRBD1. Germline V gene lookup returns CDR1 SGDLS and CDR2 YYNGEE. The CDR3 is 15 residues long. The V segment lost 2 bases and the J segment 1 base; nucleotides outside the gene matches: 6. The CDR3 loop is CASSVGPGQSYEQYV. In DNA, the CDR3 is TGTGCCAGCAGCGTGGGACCGGGACAGTCCTACGAGCAGTACGTC.

The chain joins TRBV7-3 to TRBJ2-1; D is unclear. V was cut by 2 bases and J by 0 bases, with 11 bases left in between. This CDR3 has 16 amino acids. The germline V gene encodes CDR1 SGHTA and CDR2 FQGTGA. The DNA for the CDR3 is TGTGCCAGCAGCTTACATTGCTGCTACTCCTACAATGAGCAGTTCTTC. It translates to CASSLHCCYSYNEQFF.

The genes are TRBV9 and TRBJ2-3, with 8 bases lining up with TRBD2. The germline CDR1 and CDR2 sequences are SGDLS and YYNGEE. V shed 4 bases, J shed 4 bases, and the junction held 8 bases outside the gene matches. The CDR3 is 15 residues long. The CDR3 nucleotides read TGTGCCAGCAGCTCACGGGGGGGCCACGCAGATACGCAGTATTTT. Amino acids: CASSSRGGHADTQYF. The full variable domain, completed using reference TRBV9 and TRBJ2-3, is DSGVTQTPKHLITATGQRVTLRCSPRSGDLSVYWYQQSLDQGLQFLIQYYNGEERAKGNILERFSAQQFPDLHSELNLSSLELGDSALYFCASSSRGGHADTQYFGPGTRLTVL.

The genes are TRBV4-1 and TRBJ2-1; D is possibly TRBD2 (6 bases). This CDR3 region has 20 residues. The V and J ends lost 0 bases and 3 bases respectively, with 24 bases between them. Germline V gene sequence: CDR1 MGHRA, CDR2 YSYEKL. The CDR3 DNA is TGCGCCAGCAGCCAAGATCCCTTGGGACTTTCTCGAGAACTCTACAATGAGCAGTTCTTC. Translation gives CASSQDPLGLSRELYNEQFF.

The chain joins TRBV24-1 to TRBJ2-2, with D possibly matching TRBD1 (6 bases). Germline CDR1 and CDR2: KGHDR and SFDVKD. The CDR3 has 15 residues. V lost 4 bases and J 6 bases, leaving 14 bases between the germline ends. The CDR3 nucleotides are TGTGCCACCAGTGACAGTAACAGGGCCCCCGGGGAGCTGTTTTTT. As protein: CATSDSNRAPGELFF.

The chain carries TRBV18 and TRBJ2-5, with TRBD2 as a possible D gene (6 bases). The germline V and J ends were trimmed by 6 bases and 2 bases, with 16 bases remaining between them. Germline V CDR1 and CDR2: KGHSH, LQKENI. This CDR3 region has 15 residues. In DNA, the CDR3 is TGTGCCAGCTCCCCGCGGGGATGGAGACAAGAGACCCAGTACTTC. This sequence encodes CASSPRGWRQETQYF. Looking up the rest from reference TRBV18 and TRBJ2-5 gives the full variable domain: NAGVMQNPRHLVRRRGQEARLRCSPMKGHSHVYWYRQLPEEGLKFMVYLQKENIIDESGMPKERFSAEFPKEGPSILRIQQVVRGDSAAYFCASSPRGWRQETQYFGPGTRLLVL.

The chain uses TRBV4-1 and TRBJ1-6; D is unclear. V gave up 1 base and J gave up 4 bases, with 14 bases separating them. The CDR3 is 17 residues long. Per the germline V gene, CDR1 is MGHRA and CDR2 is YSYEKL. CDR3 DNA: TGCGCCAGCAGCCAAGTTACGGGTCGGGGTTATAATTCACCCCTCCACTTT. The encoded protein is CASSQVTGRGYNSPLHF.

This chain connects TRBV6-5 to TRBJ1-2, with 9 bases that match TRBD1. CDR1 is MNHEY and CDR2 is SVGAGI in the germline V gene. V trimming: 6 bases; J trimming: 4 bases; junction bases outside the gene matches: 6. The CDR3 consists of 14 residues. The CDR3 is CASRPGQGLYGYTF. The CDR3 nucleotides are TGTGCCAGCAGGCCGGGACAGGGACTCTATGGCTACACCTTC.

The chain recombines TRBV15 with TRBJ1-2, with D hard to call. CDR3 size: 15 residues. Per the germline V gene, CDR1 is LNHNV and CDR2 is YYDKDF (reference sequence). With 0 bases removed from V and 4 bases from J, the gap between germline ends came to 12 bases. CDR3 coding DNA: TGTGCCACCAGCAGAGATCAGCGGGGAGGCTATGGCTACACCTTC. It encodes CATSRDQRGGYGYTF.

In its sample, this clone was seen a few times. The rearrangement joins TRBV7-9 to TRBJ2-3, with 7 nucleotides matching TRBD1. The CDR3 consists of 14 residues. Germline V gives CDR1 SEHNR, CDR2 FQNEAQ (reference sequence). With V trimmed by 5 bases and J by 0 bases, 2 bases remained unmatched. DNA of the CDR3: TGTGCCAGCAGCCGACAGGGCAGCACAGATACGCAGTATTTT. Protein sequence: CASSRQGSTDTQYF.

The V gene is TRBV27, the J gene TRBJ1-5, with TRBD1 matching over 10 bases. Germline values: CDR1 MNHEY, CDR2 SMNVEV (reference sequence). The length of the CDR3 is 16 residues. V lost 2 bases, J lost 2 bases, and 3 bases stayed unmatched. The CDR3, as DNA: TGTGCCAGCAGTTTAGAGGGGACAGGGGGCAATCAGCCCCAGCATTTT. Protein: CASSLEGTGGNQPQHF.